This TCR beta chain was identified in a study of cytomegalovirus exposure and HLA in healthy donors. The PCR used 60 Vbeta and 13 Jbeta primers. Sequencing was performed with immunoSEQ multiplex PCR; in TCRdb, only in-frame clones are kept and a portion is missing. The sample lists roughly 100,000 clones, 76% occurring once. V lost 5 bases to trimming and J lost 5 bases; unmatched junction nucleotides: 6. This CDR3 comprises 15 residues. The germline gives CDR1 LGHNA, CDR2 YSLEER. The source is a man aged 40-55 years in good health and CMV-seropositive. The chain carries TRBV4-3 and TRBJ2-1; 10 positions agree with TRBD2. The sample comprised PBMCs. CDR3 amino acids: CASSYLAGANNEQFF. The CDR3 DNA follows: TGCGCCAGCAGCTACCTAGCGGGGGCCAACAATGAGCAGTTCTTC.